Each of the 31 T cell receptor beta chains below was sequenced from the same sample in a study of blood T cell repertoires in COVID-19. Profiling relied on immunoSEQ multiplex PCR, and the TCRdb table lists in-frame clones only, not all of them. The sample includes about 200,000 clones, around 90% of them seen just once. Sequencing input: peripheral blood. Receptor source: a man aged 55 to 69 who had recovered from COVID-19.

This sequence joins TRBV3-1 (or the pseudogene TRBV3-2) and TRBJ1-5; perhaps TRBD1 as D (6 bases). Germline CDR1 and CDR2: LGHDT and YNNKEL (reference sequence). CDR3 length: 16 residues. V was clipped by 3 bases and J by 6 bases, with 18 bases between them. This chain's CDR3 is CASSHAPTGNGQPQHF. Written as DNA, the CDR3 is TGTGCCAGCAGCCATGCCCCGACAGGAAATGGTCAGCCCCAGCATTTT.

The rearrangement joins TRBV28 to TRBJ2-5; a possible D gene is TRBD1 (6 bases). This CDR3 has 16 residues. The V end lost 5 bases, the J end lost 1 base, and 17 bases lay between the germline ends. Germline V gene data show CDR1 as MDHEN and CDR2 as SYDVKM. The CDR3 nucleotides are TGTGCCAGCAGTGCCTTACCCAGGACAGCCCAAGAGACCCAGTACTTC. Translating gives CASSALPRTAQETQYF.

This sequence joins TRBV7-8 and TRBJ2-3; the D gene is possibly TRBD2 (6 bases). With 1 base removed from V and 3 bases from J, the gap between germline ends came to 14 bases. From germline, CDR1 is SGHVS and CDR2 FQNEAQ. The CDR3 extends over 16 amino acids. For the CDR3, the DNA is TGTGCCAGCAGCTTAGTGTTGGGGAGGAAAACAGATACGCAGTATTTT. The encoded protein is CASSLVLGRKTDTQYF.

The chain links TRBV12-5 to TRBJ1-1; 7 nucleotides agree with TRBD1. Germline loops: CDR1 LGHNT, CDR2 FRNRAP. The CDR3 consists of 16 residues. V was clipped by 1 base and J by 1 base; unmatched bases: 6. CDR3 residues: CASGLGLTGRNTEAFF. The CDR3 region has the DNA TGTGCTAGTGGTTTGGGACTGACAGGGAGGAACACTGAAGCTTTCTTT.

The rearrangement links TRBV18 to TRBJ2-7, with 9 bases that match TRBD2. The junction had 5 bases not matched to a gene; V was cut back by 3 bases and J by 2 bases. The CDR3 consists of 15 residues. Germline CDR1 reads KGHSH; CDR2 reads LQKENI. CDR3 sequence: CASSPQRGAPYEQYF. CDR3 DNA: TGTGCCAGCTCACCGCAGCGGGGGGCCCCCTACGAGCAGTACTTC. Looking up the rest from reference TRBV18 and TRBJ2-7 gives the full variable domain: NAGVMQNPRHLVRRRGQEARLRCSPMKGHSHVYWYRQLPEEGLKFMVYLQKENIIDESGMPKERFSAEFPKEGPSILRIQQVVRGDSAAYFCASSPQRGAPYEQYFGPGTRLTVT.

Worth noting for this clone: The sample has other DNA sequences that encode this CDR3 too. This chain connects TRBV18 to TRBJ2-7; TRBD1 matches at 7 bases. The CDR3 covers 12 residues. Germline V lookup: CDR1 KGHSH, CDR2 LQKENI. Trimming cost V 5 bases and J 3 bases; bases outside gene matches: 1. The CDR3 DNA sequence: TGTGCCAGCTCAAGACAGGGCTACGAGCAGTACTTC. It is translated as CASSRQGYEQYF.

The J gene is TRBJ1-1, the V gene TRBV7-3; 7 positions match TRBD1. V shed 6 bases and J 2 bases; nucleotides not matched to a gene: 6. The CDR3 sequence is 14 residues long. CDR1 and CDR2 (germline): SGHTA, FQGTGA. As DNA, the CDR3 is TGTGCCAGCAGTCCTCAGGGGGGCAACACTGAAGCTTTCTTT. Translated: CASSPQGGNTEAFF.

The sample holds one count of this clone. The chain is built from TRBV7-9 and TRBJ2-3, with no clear D. V was clipped by 5 bases and J by 8 bases, with 14 bases between them. This CDR3 comprises 13 residues. The germline V gene has CDR1 SEHNR and CDR2 FQNEAQ (reference sequence). The CDR3 loop reads CASSGTPGTTQYF. The CDR3 DNA reads as TGTGCCAGCAGCGGAACACCAGGAACTACGCAGTATTTT.

This clone was seen a single time. The V and J genes are TRBV2 and TRBJ2-1, with 7 nucleotides matching TRBD2. Unmatched junction bases numbered 12, after V lost 0 bases and J lost 10 bases. The length of the CDR3 is 16 residues. CDR1 and CDR2 (germline): SNHLY, FYNNEI. CDR3 sequence reads: CASSEATSSGLGEQFF. CDR3 in DNA: TGTGCCAGCAGTGAAGCGACCTCTAGCGGTCTTGGGGAGCAGTTCTTC.

The rearrangement links TRBV6-6 to TRBJ2-2, with TRBD1 identical over 7 bases. The length of the CDR3 is 16 residues. V dropped 6 bases and J dropped 4; count of bases not matched to a gene: 11. The germline gives CDR1 MNHNY, CDR2 SVGAGI (reference sequence). The CDR3 protein is CASRDDRVVRTGELFF. CDR3 DNA: TGTGCCAGCAGAGACGACAGGGTTGTACGCACCGGGGAGCTGTTTTTT.

The gene calls are TRBV6-5 and TRBJ2-7, with TRBD1 matching over 8 bases. This CDR3 comprises 15 residues. The V segment lost 7 bases and the J segment 3 bases; nucleotides outside the gene matches: 11. Germline lookup yields CDR1 MNHEY and CDR2 SVGAGI. The CDR3 sequence: CASTVRTGIFYEQYF. In nucleotides, the CDR3 is TGTGCCAGCACTGTACGGACAGGGATTTTCTACGAGCAGTACTTC.

This clone was found a few times. The chain uses TRBV30 and TRBJ1-6; D unclear. CDR3 length: 15 residues. Germline lookup yields CDR1 GTSNPN and CDR2 SVGIG (reference sequence). V dropped 4 bases and J dropped 7 bases, with 17 bases sitting between them. The CDR3 coding sequence is TGTGCCTGGATGAAGGGAGGGATCCTAAATTCACCCCTCCACTTT. Its translation: CAWMKGGILNSPLHF.

This rearrangement joins TRBV15 to TRBJ2-7, with TRBD2 matching 8 bases. Trimming removed 4 bases from V and 7 bases from J; junction bases left unmatched: 9. From germline, CDR1 is LNHNV and CDR2 YYDKDF (reference sequence). The CDR3 spans 14 residues. CDR3 sequence: CATSIPSGPREQYF. CDR3 DNA: TGTGCCACCAGCATTCCTAGCGGGCCCAGGGAGCAGTACTTC.

The chain recombines TRBV12-3 or TRBV12-4 with TRBJ1-5, with TRBD1 matching 8 bases. With V trimmed by 8 bases and J by 5 bases, 5 bases remained unmatched. This CDR3 spans 13 amino acids. CDR3 nucleotides: TGTGCCAGCGGACAGGGTAGGGATCAGCCCCAGCATTTT. Its translation is CASGQGRDQPQHF.

V and J are TRBV4-3 and TRBJ2-1, with 8 bases matching TRBD2. Trimming removed 4 bases from V and 1 base from J; junction bases left unmatched: 6. The CDR3 spans 16 residues. The germline CDR1 and CDR2 sequences are LGHNA and YSLEER. The CDR3 loop is CASSLLAELSYNEQFF. The CDR3 nucleotides are TGCGCCAGCAGCCTACTAGCGGAACTATCCTACAATGAGCAGTTCTTC.

The V call is TRBV27, the J call TRBJ2-5, with 11 bases that match TRBD2. Per germline, CDR1 MNHEY and CDR2 SMNVEV (reference sequence). Trimming removed 2 bases from V and 1 base from J; junction bases left unmatched: 6. This CDR3 is 17 amino acids long. The CDR3 region is CASSLRPGLAVQETQYF. CDR3 sequence (DNA): TGTGCCAGCAGTTTACGTCCGGGACTAGCGGTCCAAGAGACCCAGTACTTC.

The chain recombines TRBV7-2 with TRBJ2-7, with TRBD2 matching over 13 bases. Germline V gene sequence: CDR1 SGHTA, CDR2 FQGNSA. CDR3 size: 15 residues. V lost 5 bases, J lost 9 bases, and 10 bases stayed unmatched. The CDR3 here is CASSPLAGGQKGQYF. For the CDR3, the DNA is TGTGCCAGCAGCCCACTAGCGGGAGGGCAGAAGGGGCAGTACTTC.

The chain is built from TRBV11-2 and TRBJ1-1; TRBD1 might be the D (5 bases). The CDR3 sequence is 15 residues long. Between the trimmed V and J ends, which lost 5 bases and 2 bases, there was a span of 15 bases. Germline assignment: CDR1 SGHAT and CDR2 FQNNGV. Here the CDR3 DNA reads TGTGCCAGCAGCGAAACCTCCGACAGTAACACTGAAGCTTTCTTT. This sequence encodes CASSETSDSNTEAFF.

V is TRBV24-1 and J is TRBJ1-5, with D perhaps TRBD1 (6 bases). With 8 bases removed from V and 5 bases from J, the gap between germline ends came to 9 bases. The CDR3 spans 12 residues. Germline V CDR1 and CDR2: KGHDR, SFDVKD. The CDR3 reads CATTAGDQPQHF. In DNA, the CDR3 is TGTGCCACCACGGCAGGGGATCAGCCCCAGCATTTT.

The V gene is TRBV28, the J gene TRBJ1-3; D call uncertain. Germline CDR1 MDHEN, CDR2 SYDVKM. CDR3 size: 15 residues. V was trimmed by 5 bases and J by 0 bases, leaving 11 bases between them. CDR3 nucleotide sequence: TGTGCCAGCAGTCCCGGGAGCAACTCTGGAAACACCATATATTTT. It yields the protein CASSPGSNSGNTIYF.

The genes are TRBV7-8 and TRBJ1-1; D might be TRBD1 (6 bases). V was clipped by 1 base and J by 3 bases, with 9 bases between them. The CDR3 has 14 amino acids. Germline V gene lookup returns CDR1 SGHVS and CDR2 FQNEAQ. For the CDR3, the DNA is TGTGCCAGCAGCTTAGTATCAGGGGACACTGAAGCTTTCTTT. This sequence encodes CASSLVSGDTEAFF.

The rearrangement joins TRBV25-1 to TRBJ1-6, with D possibly TRBD1 on 5 matching bases. Germline V gene lookup returns CDR1 MGHDK and CDR2 SYGVNS. Trimming shortened V by 4 bases and J by 3 bases, and 13 bases separated the two germline ends. CDR3 length: 16 amino acids. The CDR3 DNA follows: TGTGCCAGCAGTGCCCGCGGGGGGAACTATAATTCACCCCTCCACTTT. This gives the protein CASSARGGNYNSPLHF.

The gene calls are TRBV19 and TRBJ1-2, with D possibly TRBD1 on 6 matching bases. The CDR3 sequence is 15 residues long. The germline V gene encodes CDR1 LNHDA and CDR2 SQIVND (reference sequence). V was clipped by 5 bases and J by 4 bases, with 17 bases between them. The CDR3 sequence is CASSRFSDSLYGYTF. The CDR3 DNA reads TGTGCCAGTAGTCGTTTCTCGGACAGTCTCTATGGCTACACCTTC.

For the CDR3, the DNA is TGTGCCAGCAGTTACCCGGAGAGTGGCGGCTACACCTTC. This gives the protein CASSYPESGGYTF. The rearrangement links TRBV6-2 or TRBV6-3 to TRBJ1-2; D is unresolved. V lost 2 bases and J lost 8, with 12 bases in between. Germline V gives CDR1 MNHEY, CDR2 SVGEGT. The CDR3 runs 13 residues.

This chain links TRBV20-1 with TRBJ2-7; 9 positions agree with TRBD2. The V gene end was trimmed by 3 bases and the J gene end by 5 bases; junction bases not matched to a gene: 8. The CDR3 totals 14 residues. CDR1 is DFQATT, CDR2 SNEGSKA, per germline (reference sequence). As DNA, the CDR3 is TGCAGTGCTAGTCTTTCAGCGGGAGGCCACGAGCAGTACTTC. This encodes CSASLSAGGHEQYF.

The J gene is TRBJ2-3, the V gene TRBV6-1; TRBD2 might be the D (5 bases). Germline-derived CDR1 and CDR2 are MNHNS and SASEGT. This CDR3 region has 16 residues. V was shortened by 1 base and J by 0 bases, with 11 bases between the two germline ends. Here the CDR3 DNA reads TGTGCCAGCAGTGAAGAAGTCGGCGGGAGCACAGATACGCAGTATTTT. Translation gives CASSEEVGGSTDTQYF.

This clone was detected only a few times. The chain carries TRBV19 and TRBJ1-2; no clear D gene. V shed 10 bases and J shed 7 bases, with 25 bases lying between them. Germline V gene data show CDR1 as LNHDA and CDR2 as SQIVND (reference sequence). There are 15 residues in the CDR3. The CDR3 DNA reads TGTGCCACCCTAGCGAGCGGAATCGGTTTTCTTGGCTACACCTTC. Protein sequence: CATLASGIGFLGYTF.

The chain couples TRBV5-1 to TRBJ2-5, with 13 nucleotides matching TRBD2. This CDR3 is 17 amino acids long. V shed 1 base and J 4 bases; nucleotides not matched to a gene: 7. Germline V gene lookup returns CDR1 SGHRS and CDR2 YFSETQ. For the CDR3, the DNA is TGCGCCAGCAGCTTGCGCCAAACTAGCGGGGGGGTAGAGACCCAGTACTTC. Protein sequence: CASSLRQTSGGVETQYF.

This chain joins TRBV6-5 and TRBJ2-3; D possibly corresponds to TRBD2 (6 bases). CDR3 length: 12 amino acids. V lost 6 bases to trimming and J lost 5 bases, with 9 bases between them. Germline CDR1 and CDR2: MNHEY and SVGAGI. The CDR3 DNA reads TGTGCCAGCAGCGCCGGGAGAGATACGCAGTATTTT. Amino acids: CASSAGRDTQYF.

This clone was seen only once. The genes are TRBV19 and TRBJ2-1, with a weak D call TRBD1 (6 bases). The V end was cut by 9 bases, the J end by 3 bases, with 33 bases between. Per germline, CDR1 LNHDA and CDR2 SQIVND (reference sequence). The length of the CDR3 is 20 residues. The CDR3 protein is CASTWGPPGVGSLLYNEQFF. The DNA of the CDR3 is TGTGCCAGCACCTGGGGCCCTCCAGGGGTAGGGTCTCTTCTCTACAATGAGCAGTTCTTC.

The chain links TRBV18 to TRBJ2-5; 8 bases line up with TRBD1. CDR3 length: 18 amino acids. Germline V gene lookup returns CDR1 KGHSH and CDR2 LQKENI. V was clipped by 4 bases and J by 3 bases; unmatched bases: 16. CDR3 sequence: CASSLLAGTGGGKETQYF. CDR3 in DNA: TGTGCCAGCTCACTCCTTGCCGGGACAGGTGGTGGTAAAGAGACCCAGTACTTC.